This T cell receptor beta chain was profiled in a study of blood T cell repertoires in COVID-19. Study information: PBMCs, B-cell-depleted T cells, or T cells were the source of the cDNA or gDNA that made up the material.

This clone was recorded a few times. The CDR3 totals 13 residues. V was pared by 5 bases and J by 3 bases, with 9 bases between. Per the germline V gene, CDR1 is KGHDR and CDR2 is SFDVKD. In the authors' workflow: Reference gene primer amplification gave nucleated cell count estimates. TCRdb's table, derived via immunoSEQ multiplex PCR, lists solely in-frame clones and lacks some. Clonal size and the V and J genes are those of that table, whereas D and trimming came from the DNA. The sample contains 150,000 to 200,000 clones, approximately 80% of which appear only once. This TCR derives from a man in his sixties with acute or convalescent COVID-19. This rearrangement joins TRBV24-1 to TRBJ1-1, with D unclear. Sequencing input: peripheral blood. The CDR3 here is CATSARADTEAFF. CDR3 bases: TGTGCCACCAGTGCGAGAGCTGACACTGAAGCTTTCTTT.